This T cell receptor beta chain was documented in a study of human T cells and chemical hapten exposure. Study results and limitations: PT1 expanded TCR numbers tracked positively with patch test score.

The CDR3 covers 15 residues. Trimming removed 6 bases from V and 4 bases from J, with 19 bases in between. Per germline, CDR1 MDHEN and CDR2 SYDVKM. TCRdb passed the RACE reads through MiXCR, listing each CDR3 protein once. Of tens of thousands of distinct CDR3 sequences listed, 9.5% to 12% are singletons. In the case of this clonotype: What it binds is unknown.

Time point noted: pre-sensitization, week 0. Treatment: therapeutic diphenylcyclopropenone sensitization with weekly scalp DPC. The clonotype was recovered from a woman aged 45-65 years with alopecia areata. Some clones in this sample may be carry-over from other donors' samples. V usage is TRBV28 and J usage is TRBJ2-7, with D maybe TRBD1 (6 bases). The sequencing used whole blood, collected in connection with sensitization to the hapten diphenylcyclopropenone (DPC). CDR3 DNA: TGTGCCAGCAGCTCGAGGGCCAGGGGACCTTACGAGCAGTACTTC. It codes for CASSSRARGPYEQYF.